These 8 T cell receptor beta chains share one sample of origin, sequenced in a study of shared clonotypes between healthy human individuals. Naive CD8 cells were CD45RO-negative, positively selected for CCR7, excluding terminally differentiated effector memory CD45RA+ cells. Produced via immunoSEQ multiplex PCR; TCRdb's table is partial and in-frame only. The sample has a few hundred thousand clones, roughly 95% seen once. The sequencing sample was made of naive CD8+ T cells sorted from blood. These receptors were taken from a woman younger than 45 in good health.

This rearrangement joins TRBV7-9 to TRBJ2-7; 8 bases fit TRBD1. Losses at the gene ends were 5 bases for V and 0 bases for J; bases not matched to a gene: 12. Germline CDR1 is SEHNR and CDR2 is FQNEAQ (reference sequence). This CDR3 has 17 residues. The CDR3 loop reads CASSPQGARVDSYEQYF. DNA of the CDR3: TGTGCCAGCAGCCCGCAGGGGGCGAGGGTCGACTCCTACGAGCAGTACTTC.

V usage is TRBV5-4 and J usage is TRBJ2-7; D uncertain. Per germline, CDR1 SGHNT and CDR2 YYREEE (reference sequence). Trimming cost V 5 bases and J 2 bases, with 11 bases left between them. The CDR3 covers 13 residues. The CDR3 region is CASSDGGTYEQYF. The CDR3 nucleotides are TGTGCCAGCAGTGACGGCGGAACCTACGAGCAGTACTTC. Looking up the rest from reference TRBV5-4 and TRBJ2-7 gives the full variable domain: ETGVTQSPTHLIKTRGQQVTLRCSSQSGHNTVSWYQQALGQGPQFIFQYYREEENGRGNFPPRFSGLQFPNYSSELNVNALELDDSALYLCASSDGGTYEQYFGPGTRLTVT.

The gene calls are TRBV4-2 and TRBJ2-1; TRBD2 is a possible D gene (5 bases). Germline V gives CDR1 LGHNA, CDR2 YNFKEQ. V was pared by 1 base and J by 8 bases, with 12 bases between. The CDR3 runs to 14 residues. CDR3 in DNA: TGTGCCAGCAGCCAAGCCGGAACTAGTTATGAGCAGTTCTTC. It yields the protein CASSQAGTSYEQFF.

The chain has TRBV5-1 and TRBJ1-1; no definite D call. The V and J ends lost 4 bases and 0 bases respectively, with 10 bases between them. This CDR3 is 14 amino acids long. CDR1 is SGHRS and CDR2 is YFSETQ in the germline V gene. CDR3 nucleotides: TGCGCCAGCAGCCCGAAAGAACTGAACACTGAAGCTTTCTTT. It is translated as CASSPKELNTEAFF.

Only one count was recorded for this clone. V usage is TRBV5-1 and J usage is TRBJ2-3; no clear D gene. In germline, CDR1 is SGHRS, CDR2 YFSETQ. Trimming left V 4 bases short and J 0 bases short, with 12 bases between. The CDR3 spans 15 residues. DNA for the CDR3: TGCGCCAGCAGCCAGTACGCTAGTAGCACAGATACGCAGTATTTT. Protein: CASSQYASSTDTQYF. The variable domain in full, with the rest retrieved from reference TRBV5-1 and TRBJ2-3, is KAGVTQTPRYLIKTRGQQVTLSCSPISGHRSVSWYQQTPGQGLQFLFEYFSETQRNKGNFPGRFSGRQFSNSRSEMNVSTLELGDSALYLCASSQYASSTDTQYFGPGTRLTVL.

The genes are TRBV19 and TRBJ2-1; the D is unclear. This CDR3 spans 14 amino acids. Trimming pared 6 bases from V and 4 bases from J, leaving 13 bases between. Germline CDR1 LNHDA, CDR2 SQIVND (reference sequence). In DNA, the CDR3 is TGTGCCAGTAGCCAGCTAGTGGGGTACAATGAGCAGTTCTTC. Translating gives CASSQLVGYNEQFF.

V and J are TRBV28 and TRBJ1-2, with 9 positions matching TRBD1. The CDR3 totals 17 residues. Losses at the gene ends were 8 bases for V and 4 bases for J; bases not matched to a gene: 17. Looked up from germline, CDR1 is MDHEN and CDR2 is SYDVKM. The CDR3 DNA follows: TGTGCCAGCTGCACTTTCAACAGGGGGCTAGTGAGCTATGGCTACACCTTC. Its protein product is CASCTFNRGLVSYGYTF.

This clone has just one count. V is TRBV27 and J is TRBJ1-2; 9 bases map to TRBD1. CDR3 length: 15 residues. Trimming removed 4 bases from V and 5 bases from J; junction bases left unmatched: 8. Germline V gene lookup returns CDR1 MNHEY and CDR2 SMNVEV (reference sequence). This CDR3 reads CASSSRQGETYGYTF. CDR3 in DNA: TGTGCCAGCAGTTCTCGACAGGGGGAAACTTATGGCTACACCTTC.